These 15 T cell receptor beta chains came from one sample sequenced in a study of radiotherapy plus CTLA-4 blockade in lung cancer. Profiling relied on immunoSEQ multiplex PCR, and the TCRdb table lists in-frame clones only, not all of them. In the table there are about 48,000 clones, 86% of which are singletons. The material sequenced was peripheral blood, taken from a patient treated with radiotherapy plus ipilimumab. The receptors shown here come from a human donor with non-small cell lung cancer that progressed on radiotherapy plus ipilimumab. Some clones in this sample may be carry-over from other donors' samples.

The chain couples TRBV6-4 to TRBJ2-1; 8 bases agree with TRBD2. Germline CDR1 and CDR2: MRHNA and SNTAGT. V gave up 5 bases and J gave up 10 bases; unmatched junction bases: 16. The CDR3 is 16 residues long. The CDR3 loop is CASSPSDGAGDREQFF. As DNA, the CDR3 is TGTGCCAGCAGTCCTAGCGACGGAGCGGGAGACCGGGAGCAGTTCTTC.

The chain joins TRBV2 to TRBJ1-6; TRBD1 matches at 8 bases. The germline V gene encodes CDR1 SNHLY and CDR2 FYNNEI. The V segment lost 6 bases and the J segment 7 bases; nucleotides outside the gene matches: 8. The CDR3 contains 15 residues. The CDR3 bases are TGTGCCAGCAGCGATCCGGGACAGGAGAATTCACCCCTCCACTTT. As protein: CASSDPGQENSPLHF.

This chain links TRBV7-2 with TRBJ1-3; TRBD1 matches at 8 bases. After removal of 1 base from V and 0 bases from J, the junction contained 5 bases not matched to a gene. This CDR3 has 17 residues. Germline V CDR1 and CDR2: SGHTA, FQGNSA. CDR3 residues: CASSLGQGASSGNTIYF. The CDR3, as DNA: TGTGCCAGCAGCTTAGGCCAGGGGGCTAGCTCTGGAAACACCATATATTTT.

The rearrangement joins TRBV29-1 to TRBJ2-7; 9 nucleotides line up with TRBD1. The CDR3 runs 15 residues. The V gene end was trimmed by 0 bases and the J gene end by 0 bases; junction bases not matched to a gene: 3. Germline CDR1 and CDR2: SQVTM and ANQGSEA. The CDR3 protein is CSVEDPGQGSYEQYF. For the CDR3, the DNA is TGCAGCGTTGAAGATCCGGGACAGGGCTCCTACGAGCAGTACTTC.

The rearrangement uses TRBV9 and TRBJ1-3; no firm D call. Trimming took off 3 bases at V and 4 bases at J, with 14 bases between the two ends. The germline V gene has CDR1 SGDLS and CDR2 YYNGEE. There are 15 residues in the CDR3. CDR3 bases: TGTGCCAGCAGCGGATCACTGAGGGCCGGAAACACCATATATTTT. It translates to CASSGSLRAGNTIYF. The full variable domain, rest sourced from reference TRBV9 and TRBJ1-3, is DSGVTQTPKHLITATGQRVTLRCSPRSGDLSVYWYQQSLDQGLQFLIQYYNGEERAKGNILERFSAQQFPDLHSELNLSSLELGDSALYFCASSGSLRAGNTIYFGEGSWLTVV.

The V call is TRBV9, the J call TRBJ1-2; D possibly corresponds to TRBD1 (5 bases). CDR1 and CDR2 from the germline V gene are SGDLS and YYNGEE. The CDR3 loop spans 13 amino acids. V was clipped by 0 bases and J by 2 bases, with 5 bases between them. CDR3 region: CASSVDRNYGYTF. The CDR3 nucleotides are TGTGCCAGCAGCGTAGACAGGAACTATGGCTACACCTTC.

CDR3 residues: CAIGTPFRSDTQYF. DNA of the CDR3: TGTGCCATAGGGACTCCATTCCGCTCAGATACGCAGTATTTT. The chain joins TRBV10-3 to TRBJ2-3; the D gene is possibly TRBD2 (6 bases). This CDR3 is built from 14 residues. Germline V CDR1 and CDR2: ENHRY, SYGVKD. V gave up 9 bases and J gave up 4 bases, with 17 bases separating them.

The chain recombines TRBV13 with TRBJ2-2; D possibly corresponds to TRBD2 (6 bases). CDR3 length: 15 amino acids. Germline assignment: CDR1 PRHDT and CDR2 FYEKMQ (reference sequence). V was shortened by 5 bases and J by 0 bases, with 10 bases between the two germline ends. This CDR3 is CASSEGLANTGELFF. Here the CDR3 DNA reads TGTGCCAGCAGCGAGGGACTGGCGAACACCGGGGAGCTGTTTTTT.

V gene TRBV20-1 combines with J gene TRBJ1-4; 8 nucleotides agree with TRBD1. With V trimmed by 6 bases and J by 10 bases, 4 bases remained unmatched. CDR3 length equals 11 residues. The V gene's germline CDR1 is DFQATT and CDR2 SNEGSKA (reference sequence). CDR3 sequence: CSATGGGKLFF. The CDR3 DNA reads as TGCAGTGCAACAGGGGGTGGAAAACTGTTTTTT.

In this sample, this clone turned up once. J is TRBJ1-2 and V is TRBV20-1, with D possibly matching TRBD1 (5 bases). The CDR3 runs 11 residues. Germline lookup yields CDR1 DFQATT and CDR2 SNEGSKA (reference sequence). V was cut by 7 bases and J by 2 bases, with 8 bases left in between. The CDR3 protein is CSVAGNYGYTF. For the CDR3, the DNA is TGCAGTGTGGCAGGGAACTATGGCTACACCTTC.

The CDR3 DNA sequence: TGTGCCACCCACTCGACAGGATACGAGCAGTACTTC. It codes for CATHSTGYEQYF. This sequence joins TRBV28 and TRBJ2-7; D might be TRBD1 (6 bases). Per the germline V gene, CDR1 is MDHEN and CDR2 is SYDVKM. The CDR3 sequence is 12 residues long. The ends were cut back, 10 bases at V and 4 bases at J, with 14 bases in the middle.

CDR3 residues: CASSTGLAGYNEQFF. CDR3 DNA: TGTGCCAGCTCGACGGGACTAGCGGGATACAATGAGCAGTTCTTC. V gene TRBV27 combines with J gene TRBJ2-1; 13 bases are shared with TRBD2. The germline CDR1 and CDR2 sequences are MNHEY and SMNVEV (reference sequence). The CDR3 is 15 amino acids. V lost 8 bases and J lost 4; bases outside the gene matches: 5.

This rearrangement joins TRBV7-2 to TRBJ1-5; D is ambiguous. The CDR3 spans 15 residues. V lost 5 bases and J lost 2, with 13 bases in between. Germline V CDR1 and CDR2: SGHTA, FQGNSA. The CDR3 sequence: CASSLGRGCNQPQHF. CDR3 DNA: TGTGCCAGCAGCCTCGGGCGGGGTTGCAATCAGCCCCAGCATTTT.

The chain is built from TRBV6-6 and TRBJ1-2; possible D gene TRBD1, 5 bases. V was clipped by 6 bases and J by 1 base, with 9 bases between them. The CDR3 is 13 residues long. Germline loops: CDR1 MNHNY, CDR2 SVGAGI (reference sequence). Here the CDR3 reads CASSLDSNYGYTF. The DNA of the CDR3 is TGTGCCAGCAGCTTAGACAGTAACTATGGCTACACCTTC.

DNA of the CDR3: TGTGCCTGGAGTGTTCAGGAGGGTTACGAGCAGTACTTC. It is translated as CAWSVQEGYEQYF. The V gene is TRBV30, the J gene TRBJ2-7; D might be TRBD2 (6 bases). The CDR3 consists of 13 residues. Trimming cost V 0 bases and J 4 bases, with 10 bases left between them. In germline, CDR1 is GTSNPN, CDR2 SVGIG (reference sequence).